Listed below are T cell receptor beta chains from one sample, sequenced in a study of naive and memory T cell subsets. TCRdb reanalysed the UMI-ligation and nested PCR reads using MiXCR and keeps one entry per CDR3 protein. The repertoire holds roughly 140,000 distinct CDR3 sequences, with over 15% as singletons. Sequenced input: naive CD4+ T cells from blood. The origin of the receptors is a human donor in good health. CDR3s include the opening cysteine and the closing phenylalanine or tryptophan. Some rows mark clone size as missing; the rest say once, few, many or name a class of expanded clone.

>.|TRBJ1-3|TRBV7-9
CASSLGQTGNTIYF
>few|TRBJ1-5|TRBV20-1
CSARKEPGEEPQHF
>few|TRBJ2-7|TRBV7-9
CASSLVEGQPYEQYF
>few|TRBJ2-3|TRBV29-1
CSVDPGSTDTQYF
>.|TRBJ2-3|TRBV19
CASRGGSAPTDTQYF
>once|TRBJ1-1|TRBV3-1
CASSQLAEAFF
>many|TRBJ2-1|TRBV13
CASSPPSGSYNEQFF
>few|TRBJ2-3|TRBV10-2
CASSERLAGATDTQYF
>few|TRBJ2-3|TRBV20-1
CSASLIDTQYF
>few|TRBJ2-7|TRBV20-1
CSARGFGEQYF
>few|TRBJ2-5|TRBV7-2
CASGGLAGGGETQYF
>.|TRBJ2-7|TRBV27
CASSLRTGHGYEQYF
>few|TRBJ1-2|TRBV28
CASRPGFVYGYTF
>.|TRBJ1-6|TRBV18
CASSPPESNSPLHF
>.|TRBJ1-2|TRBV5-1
CASSPMDGHYGYTF
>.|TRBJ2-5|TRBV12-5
CASGTGVSQETQYF
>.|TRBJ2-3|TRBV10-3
CAIRAGLAGNNNYTDTQYF
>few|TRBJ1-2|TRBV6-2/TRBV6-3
CASSSARPDASGYTF
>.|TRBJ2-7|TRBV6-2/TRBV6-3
CASSYLGGLAGQDEQYF
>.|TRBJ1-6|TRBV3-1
CASSQDPKGTASF
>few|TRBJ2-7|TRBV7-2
CASSFLTGTVGTYEQYF
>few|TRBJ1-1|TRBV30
CAWSVDRLNTEAFF
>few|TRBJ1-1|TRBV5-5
CASSLLTGRNTEAFF
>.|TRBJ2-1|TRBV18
CASSPGTAMGLEQFF
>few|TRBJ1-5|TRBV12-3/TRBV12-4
CASSLSVVSQHF
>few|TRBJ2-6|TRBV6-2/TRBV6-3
CASGSPGANVLTF
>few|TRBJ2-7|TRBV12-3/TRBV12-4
CASSFTSGGSYEQYF
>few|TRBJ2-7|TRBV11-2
CASSLDFARGAYEQYF
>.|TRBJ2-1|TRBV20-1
CSAHEPGTGGNEQFF